Following are 5 T cell receptor beta chains from one sample sequenced in a study of glioma-infiltrating T cells. The iRepertoire nested amplicon-rescue multiplex PCR amplified TCR alpha and beta CDR3s from RNA. TCRdb used MiXCR to reprocess the multiplex PCR reads, holding one entry per CDR3 protein. The table records 90,000 to 110,000 distinct CDR3 sequences, 25% to 30% of them present only once. Sequencing was done on a sample of glioma tissue, nonneoplastic brain tissue, or PBMCs (not recorded which). These receptors were collected from a human donor with low-grade glioma or glioblastoma, undergoing nonglioma brain surgery, or in good health (not recorded which).

Many counts were recorded for this clonotype. The rearrangement joins TRBV6-2 or TRBV6-3 to TRBJ2-7, with unresolved D. The CDR3 loop spans 12 amino acids. With 4 bases removed from V and 1 base from J, the gap between germline ends came to 5 bases. The germline gives CDR1 MNHEY, CDR2 SVGEGT. The DNA of the CDR3 is TGTGCCAGCAGTTCCCAATCCTACGAGCAGTACTTC. This gives the protein CASSSQSYEQYF.

This clonotype occurred many times. V is TRBV10-3 and J is TRBJ2-5; D uncertain. Per the germline V gene, CDR1 is ENHRY and CDR2 is SYGVKD. Trimming removed 3 bases from V and 4 bases from J, with 15 bases in between. The CDR3 runs to 15 residues. CDR3 DNA: TGTGCCATCAGTGAAACCGTTCGAGAGCCAGAGACCCAGTACTTC. Its protein is CAISETVREPETQYF.

This clonotype has a count of ten or more. The chain employs TRBV10-2 and TRBJ1-5; no firm D call. Germline CDR1 reads WSHSY; CDR2 reads SAAADI. V was shortened by 0 bases and J by 7 bases, with 10 bases between the two germline ends. The CDR3 totals 14 residues. The CDR3 bases are TGCGCCAGCAGTGAGTCGGGCAGAGGCCAGCCCCAGCATTTT. Amino acids: CASSESGRGQPQHF.

This chain links TRBV19 with TRBJ2-7, with a possible D match to TRBD1 (6 bases). V lost 3 bases and J 4 bases, leaving 10 bases between the germline ends. This CDR3 region has 13 residues. Germline V gives CDR1 LNHDA, CDR2 SQIVND (reference sequence). CDR3 sequence reads: CASSIADRYEQYF. In DNA, the CDR3 is TGTGCCAGTAGTATCGCGGACAGATACGAGCAGTACTTC.

In its sample, this clonotype was seen many times. The chain couples TRBV2 to TRBJ1-1; no firm D call. The V and J ends lost 7 bases and 1 base respectively, with 13 bases between them. The V gene's germline CDR1 is SNHLY and CDR2 FYNNEI. The CDR3 extends over 14 amino acids. The CDR3 sequence: CASTRDPGNTEAFF. CDR3 DNA sequence: TGTGCCAGCACTCGCGATCCGGGGAACACTGAAGCTTTCTTT.